These 5 T cell receptor beta chains came from one sample sequenced in a study of human T cells and chemical hapten exposure. One entry per CDR3 protein results from TCRdb running MiXCR on the RACE reads. The top ten clones hold around 2.2% of a sample with roughly 98,000 distinct CDR3 sequences, 9.5% to 15% of them seen once. Time point meaning: patch test 1, 2 weeks after DPC sensitization. This sample's treatment: therapeutic diphenylcyclopropenone sensitization with weekly scalp DPC. The specimen was whole blood, collected in connection with sensitization to the hapten diphenylcyclopropenone (DPC). Source of these receptors: a woman between 40 and 55 years old with alopecia areata. Some clones in this sample may be carry-over from other donors' samples.

The CDR3 loop reads CASSLLSTGERTDTQYF. The CDR3 bases are TGTGCCAGCAGCCTCCTTTCGACAGGGGAGCGCACAGATACGCAGTATTTT. The V and J genes are TRBV7-9 and TRBJ2-3, with TRBD1 matching 8 bases. The CDR3 totals 17 residues. Trimming removed 5 bases from V and 1 base from J; junction bases left unmatched: 11. CDR1 is SEHNR and CDR2 is FQNEAQ in the germline V gene (reference sequence).

The chain has TRBV12-3 or TRBV12-4 and TRBJ1-4, with D possibly TRBD1 on 5 matching bases. This CDR3 is built from 14 residues. V lost 3 bases and J 5 bases, leaving 10 bases between the germline ends. The CDR3 nucleotides read TGTGCCAGCAGTTTCGGGAGGGACAATGAAAAACTGTTTTTT. It is translated as CASSFGRDNEKLFF.

Only a few counts were recorded for this clonotype. The rearrangement joins TRBV6-2 or TRBV6-3 to TRBJ2-7; 8 bases match TRBD1. V lost 6 bases and J lost 2; bases outside the gene matches: 6. Per the germline V gene, CDR1 is MNHEY and CDR2 is SVGEGT. The length of the CDR3 is 14 residues. The CDR3, as DNA: TGTGCCAGCAGGAAGACAGGGGCCACCTACGAGCAGTACTTC. Its protein product is CASRKTGATYEQYF.

The sample holds a few counts of this clonotype. The chain is built from TRBV7-8 and TRBJ2-3; 7 nucleotides match TRBD2. The germline V gene encodes CDR1 SGHVS and CDR2 FQNEAQ. Trimming removed 5 bases from V and 2 bases from J; junction bases left unmatched: 7. This CDR3 has 15 residues. The CDR3 coding sequence is TGTGCCAGCAGCCGCGGGGGTGGTGTCACAGATACGCAGTATTTT. Its translation is CASSRGGGVTDTQYF.

This clonotype came up a few times. The chain has TRBV9 and TRBJ1-1; D gene unclear. This CDR3 spans 15 amino acids. Germline V gene sequence: CDR1 SGDLS, CDR2 YYNGEE. V was pared by 1 base and J by 0 bases, with 10 bases between. DNA for the CDR3: TGTGCCAGCAGCGTACATACAGCAATGAACACTGAAGCTTTCTTT. This gives the protein CASSVHTAMNTEAFF.